The rows below give T cell receptor beta chains drawn from one sample of a study of regulatory T cells in long-lasting Graves disease. Each CDR3 protein gets one entry after TCRdb re-called the multiplex PCR reads with MiXCR. This sample has 550,000 to 700,000 distinct CDR3 sequences; 15% to 20% occur once, and the top ten carry about 12%. The sample was also linked to a second study, of T cells in Graves' hyperthyroidism and ophthalmopathy.

The sequencing here drew on peripheral blood mononuclear cells (PBMCs), taken at new diagnosis, from a patient treated with antithyroid drugs. These receptors all stem from a man aged 18 to 35 with Graves disease. Each CDR3 is given with its conserved first and last residue. A D gene is named only where the DNA matches it firmly. Only some rows state a clone size, as once, few, many or a class for expanded clones.

length,size,J,V,D,DNA,CDR3
14,many,TRBJ2-1,TRBV2,NA,TGTGCCAGCGAATCAGAGTCTGTATACAATGAGCAGTTCTTC,CASESESVYNEQFF
19,few,TRBJ2-3,TRBV5-6,TRBD1,TGTGCCAGCGGCCTGCGGACAGGGGGCATCCTCCTCGGCACAGATACGCAGTATTTT,CASGLRTGGILLGTDTQYF
16,NA,TRBJ2-1,TRBV20-1,TRBD2,TGCAGTGCTAGAAGTCTAATTAGCGGGAGGTACAATGAGCAGTTCTTC,CSARSLISGRYNEQFF
13,NA,TRBJ2-2,TRBV11-2,NA,TGTGCCAGCAGCTTGGGGGTTAACGGGGAGCTGTTTTTT,CASSLGVNGELFF
17,many,TRBJ1-1,TRBV28,TRBD1,TGTGCCAGCAGTTTATTTGCCGCAGGGACAGTGAACACTGAAGCTTTCTTT,CASSLFAAGTVNTEAFF
14,few,TRBJ2-7,TRBV2,TRBD2,TGTGCCAGCAGTTACGGCGGGGGACCCTACGAGCAGTACTTC,CASSYGGGPYEQYF
12,many,TRBJ2-1,TRBV2,TRBD2,TGTGCCAGCGGGGGAGGCGGGAGTAGACAGTTCTTC,CASGGGGSRQFF
15,many,TRBJ2-1,TRBV27,TRBD1,TGTGCCAGCAACCCCGGGACAGGATTCTACAATGAGCAGTTCTTC,CASNPGTGFYNEQFF
13,many,TRBJ2-2,TRBV9,NA,TGTGCCAGCAGTGGGGCGAACACCGGGGAGCTGTTTTTT,CASSGANTGELFF
17,few,TRBJ2-3,TRBV5-4,TRBD2,TGTGCCAGCAGCGGGACGGGACTAGCGGTAATCACAGATACGCAGTATTTT,CASSGTGLAVITDTQYF
13,NA,TRBJ1-5,TRBV6-1,TRBD1,TGTGCCAGCAGGTCACAGGGGGATCAGCCCCAGCATTTT,CASRSQGDQPQHF
16,many,TRBJ2-1,TRBV27,NA,TGTGCCAGCAGTTTCCCCCCCCAAAGGGGATACAATGAGCAGTTCTTC,CASSFPPQRGYNEQFF
15,NA,TRBJ2-7,TRBV30,TRBD1,TGTGCCTGGAGCCCCCCGGACAGGCCTACCTACGAGCAGTACTTC,CAWSPPDRPTYEQYF
17,few,TRBJ2-3,TRBV24-1,TRBD2,TGTGCCACCAGTGAAAACCCTCCCGGGGGGGACGCAGATACGCAGTATTTT,CATSENPPGGDADTQYF
14,many,TRBJ1-5,TRBV7-8,NA,TGTGCCAGCAGCCCGGGGATAGGGAACCAGCCCCAGCATTTT,CASSPGIGNQPQHF
12,NA,TRBJ1-4,TRBV20-1,NA,TGCAGTGCGGCGGGGGGGGCCGAAAAACTGTTTTTT,CSAAGGAEKLFF
14,few,TRBJ2-5,TRBV20-1,TRBD1,TGCAGTGCTAGATCCTCGACAGGGGAAGAGACCCAGTACTTC,CSARSSTGEETQYF
14,NA,TRBJ1-2,TRBV6-2/TRBV6-3,TRBD1,TGTGCCAGCAGGCGGACAGGGCTACTGGTTGGCTACACCTTC,CASRRTGLLVGYTF
13,NA,TRBJ1-1,TRBV29-1,NA,TGCAGCGCCTCAGGGGCGATGAACACTGAAGCTTTCTTT,CSASGAMNTEAFF
15,NA,TRBJ2-3,TRBV13,NA,TGTGCCAGCAGCTTAGAGGGGACTGGTTCAGATACGCAGTATTTT,CASSLEGTGSDTQYF
15,many,TRBJ2-3,TRBV24-1,NA,TGTGCCACCAGTGCATCGGGAGCCCCCACAGATACGCAGTATTTT,CATSASGAPTDTQYF
18,many,TRBJ2-1,TRBV12-3/TRBV12-4,TRBD2,TGTGCCAGCACCTTCTCATTGACTAGCGGGATGCCCCACAATGAGCAGTTCTTC,CASTFSLTSGMPHNEQFF
12,many,TRBJ1-1,TRBV20-1,TRBD1,TGCAGTGCCAGCCCAAGGGACAGTGAAGCTTTCTTT,CSASPRDSEAFF
16,few,TRBJ1-2,TRBV10-1,TRBD1,TGCGCCAGCAGTGAGACCCCTTCGGGACAGCCGTCGGGCTACACCTTC,CASSETPSGQPSGYTF
19,many,TRBJ2-1,TRBV7-9,TRBD2,TGTGCCAGCAGACCAAGGGCCAAGCGGGATACAGAAAATTACAATGAGCAGTTCTTC,CASRPRAKRDTENYNEQFF
11,NA,TRBJ2-3,TRBV6-1,TRBD2,TGTGCCAGCAGTGCCCTAGCGGAAGTTTATTTT,CASSALAEVYF
15,many,TRBJ2-1,TRBV2,NA,TGTGCCAGCAGCCCTCTAGCGCGAGGAGGGGATGAGCAGTTCTTC,CASSPLARGGDEQFF
18,NA,TRBJ2-6,TRBV3-1,NA,TGTGCCAGCAGACCCACGTCGGGGACCAGCTCTGGGGCCAACGTCCTGACTTTC,CASRPTSGTSSGANVLTF
15,few,TRBJ2-3,TRBV9,TRBD2,TGTGCCAGCAGCGTAGTCGGGAGGGAAGGAGATACGCAGTATTTT,CASSVVGREGDTQYF
11,many,TRBJ2-7,TRBV20-1,NA,TGCAGTGCTAACCGGGACTACGAGCAGTACTTC,CSANRDYEQYF
15,few,TRBJ1-2,TRBV3-1,NA,TGTGCCAGCAGCTCACAGAGACCAGATAACTATGGCTACACCTTC,CASSSQRPDNYGYTF
16,NA,TRBJ2-2,TRBV7-9,TRBD2,TGTGCCAGCAGCTTAGAAGGGACTACGAACACCGGGGAGCTGTTTTTT,CASSLEGTTNTGELFF
17,many,TRBJ2-2,TRBV24-1,TRBD2,TGTGCCACCAGTGATTTTGTGACTAGCGGGATGGCCGGGGAGCTGTTTTTT,CATSDFVTSGMAGELFF
14,NA,TRBJ1-5,TRBV13,NA,TGTGCCAGCAGCATGGGGGTTGGGAATCAGCCCCAGCATTTT,CASSMGVGNQPQHF
15,NA,TRBJ2-3,TRBV12-3/TRBV12-4,NA,TGTGCCAGCACCCCTGGGGAGTTCAGGGCAGATACGCAGTATTTT,CASTPGEFRADTQYF
14,NA,TRBJ2-1,TRBV27,TRBD2,TGTGCCAGCAGTTCCCTCGCGGGAGCGTATGAGCAGTTCTTC,CASSSLAGAYEQFF
15,few,TRBJ2-1,TRBV19,NA,TGTGCCAGTAGTAATGCGAGGACTATCTACAATGAGCAGTTCTTC,CASSNARTIYNEQFF
14,few,TRBJ1-1,TRBV9,NA,TGTGCCAGCAGCCGACAGAGTATGAACACTGAAGCTTTCTTT,CASSRQSMNTEAFF
14,many,TRBJ1-2,TRBV19,TRBD1,TGTGCCAGTAGTATAGATGGACAGGGGTCAGGCTACACCTTC,CASSIDGQGSGYTF